These 28 T cell receptor beta chains were sequenced from one sample in a study of cytomegalovirus exposure and HLA in healthy donors. PCR primers comprised 60 Vbeta and 13 Jbeta primers. The table came from immunoSEQ multiplex PCR; TCRdb's copy has only in-frame clones and leaves some out. The table lists 90,000 to 140,000 clones, 83% of them singletons. The sample consisted of PBMCs. Receptors originate from a man younger than 35 in good health and CMV-seronegative.

This clone appeared a single time. At one boundary the junction diverges from the germline segment, which might be a read error. This sequence joins TRBV10-3 and TRBJ1-2; TRBD1 matches 10 bases. The CDR3 consists of 14 residues. The germline V gene has CDR1 ENHRY and CDR2 SYGVKD. The CDR3 coding sequence is TGTGCCAGCAGTGCCACCGGGACAGGGGATGGCTACACCTTC. Amino acid sequence: CASSATGTGDGYTF.

The CDR3 sequence: CAISKQGQSSYEQYF. The CDR3, as DNA: TGTGCCATCAGTAAACAGGGCCAAAGCTCCTACGAGCAGTACTTC. J is TRBJ2-5 and V is TRBV10-3, with D possibly matching TRBD1 (6 bases). The closer fit of TRBJ2-7 to the DNA end suggests the J call may be wrong. This CDR3 has 15 amino acids. Germline V lookup: CDR1 ENHRY, CDR2 SYGVKD.

The CDR3 DNA reads TGTGCCAGTAGTATAGGCAGGGGGCCTACTAACACCGGGGAGCTGTTTTTT. Amino acids: CASSIGRGPTNTGELFF. This chain joins TRBV19 and TRBJ2-2, with TRBD1 matching 8 bases. Germline trimming cut 1 base from V and 2 bases from J; bases unmatched to any gene: 6. CDR3 length: 17 residues. Germline CDR1 reads LNHDA; CDR2 reads SQIVND (reference sequence).

The genes are TRBV2 and TRBJ2-1; TRBD2 matches at 10 bases. Trimming at V came to 4 bases and at J to 9 bases, leaving 9 bases not matched to a gene. CDR1 and CDR2 from the germline V gene are SNHLY and FYNNEI. The CDR3 loop spans 15 amino acids. In DNA form, the CDR3 reads TGTGCCAGCAGTGTCGACCTAGCGGGAGTCGGTGAGCAGTTCTTC. Translation gives CASSVDLAGVGEQFF.

Only one count was recorded for this clone. The chain joins TRBV7-9 to TRBJ1-1; D gene uncertain. This CDR3 is built from 16 residues. Trimming left V 4 bases short and J 3 bases short, with 18 bases between. CDR1 SEHNR and CDR2 FQNEAQ come from the germline V gene (reference sequence). This CDR3 reads CASSSGGQMAHTEAFF. The CDR3 DNA is TGTGCCAGCAGCTCGGGAGGCCAGATGGCGCACACTGAAGCTTTCTTT. Full variable domain (outside the CDR3, taken from reference TRBV7-9 and TRBJ1-1): DTGVSQNPRHKITKRGQNVTFRCDPISEHNRLYWYRQTLGQGPEFLTYFQNEAQLEKSRLLSDRFSAERPKGSFSTLEIQRTEQGDSAMYLCASSSGGQMAHTEAFFGQGTRLTVV.

This chain connects TRBV9 to TRBJ2-7, with 8 bases identical to TRBD2. Germline V gene sequence: CDR1 SGDLS, CDR2 YYNGEE. J was trimmed by 3 bases and V by 0 bases; bases with no gene match: 2. The CDR3 runs 14 residues. In nucleotides, the CDR3 is TGTGCCAGCAGCGTAGGCGGGGGGCTCTACGAGCAGTACTTC. Encoded protein: CASSVGGGLYEQYF.

The chain joins TRBV7-6 to TRBJ2-2, with TRBD2 matching 12 bases. V lost 6 bases to trimming and J lost 1 base; unmatched junction nucleotides: 12. The CDR3 has 19 amino acids. Germline V gene sequence: CDR1 SGHVS, CDR2 FNYEAQ. CDR3 protein: CASRGAGTSGPKNTGELFF. CDR3 nucleotide sequence: TGTGCCAGCAGGGGGGCCGGGACTAGCGGGCCTAAGAACACCGGGGAGCTGTTTTTT.

This clone was seen once. The J gene is TRBJ2-5, the V gene TRBV5-4, with D perhaps matching TRBD1 (6 bases). Trimming shortened V by 4 bases and J by 4 bases, and 20 bases separated the two germline ends. Germline V gives CDR1 SGHNT, CDR2 YYREEE (reference sequence). The CDR3 is 16 residues long. The CDR3 region is CASSLRLLGAGETQYF. The CDR3 nucleotides are TGTGCCAGCAGCCTACGACTTTTGGGGGCGGGAGAGACCCAGTACTTC.

The chain employs TRBV2 and TRBJ1-1, with TRBD1 identical over 7 bases. The germline V gene encodes CDR1 SNHLY and CDR2 FYNNEI. J gave up 6 bases and V 2 bases, and 12 bases lay outside the gene matches. The CDR3 runs 16 residues. Written as DNA, the CDR3 is TGTGCCAGCAGTGAAACGCAGGGACAGCCACTCCCTGAAGCTTTCTTT. Translation gives CASSETQGQPLPEAFF.

This chain links TRBV6-6 with TRBJ1-1; D perhaps matches TRBD1 (6 bases). This CDR3 is 16 amino acids long. Germline-derived CDR1 and CDR2 are MNHNY and SVGAGI (reference sequence). Trimming left V 5 bases short and J 0 bases short, with 16 bases between. CDR3 sequence: CASSPRQGRLNTEAFF. CDR3 DNA sequence: TGTGCCAGCAGTCCCCGGCAGGGGCGACTGAACACTGAAGCTTTCTTT.

The CDR3 DNA reads as TGCAGCGCGGGGTTTTCAACCGGGAGGGGCTACACCTTC. Translating gives CSAGFSTGRGYTF. The genes are TRBV29-1 and TRBJ1-2, with D hard to call. V was trimmed by 7 bases and J by 8 bases, leaving 20 bases between them. Germline lookup yields CDR1 SQVTM and CDR2 ANQGSEA. CDR3 length equals 13 residues.

The rearrangement uses TRBV13 and TRBJ1-1; D remains ambiguous. Germline assignment: CDR1 PRHDT and CDR2 FYEKMQ (reference sequence). The V and J ends lost 3 bases and 7 bases respectively, with 12 bases between them. The CDR3 contains 13 residues. The CDR3 sequence is CASSFGGEGEAFF. DNA of the CDR3: TGTGCCAGCAGCTTTGGCGGTGAGGGTGAAGCTTTCTTT.

Only a few counts were recorded for this clone. V usage is TRBV6-5 and J usage is TRBJ2-7; the D is unclear. Germline lookup yields CDR1 MNHEY and CDR2 SVGAGI. CDR3 length: 12 residues. The V gene lost 6 bases and the J gene lost 7 bases, with 13 bases spanning the gap. In nucleotides, the CDR3 is TGTGCCAGCAGCCCTAGTCCGGAGGAGCAGTACTTC. It translates to CASSPSPEEQYF.

The chain employs TRBV15 and TRBJ2-7; D perhaps matches TRBD1 (5 bases). V lost 0 bases and J 5 bases, leaving 17 bases between the germline ends. This CDR3 has 16 residues. Germline V lookup: CDR1 LNHNV, CDR2 YYDKDF (reference sequence). The CDR3 sequence is CATSRDLSGQQDEQYF. The CDR3 DNA reads TGTGCCACCAGCAGAGATCTTTCAGGACAACAAGACGAGCAGTACTTC. The variable domain in full, completed from reference TRBV15 and TRBJ2-7, reads DAMVIQNPRYQVTQFGKPVTLSCSQTLNHNVMYWYQQKSSQAPKLLFHYYDKDFNNEADTPDNFQSRRPNTSFCFLDIRSPGLGDTAMYLCATSRDLSGQQDEQYFGPGTRLTVT.

This clone was counted between two and nine times. The V and J genes are TRBV4-1 and TRBJ1-4; maybe TRBD1 (5 bases). The CDR3 is 16 residues long. The V gene lost 0 bases and the J gene lost 4 bases, with 12 bases spanning the gap. Germline V lookup: CDR1 MGHRA, CDR2 YSYEKL. CDR3 amino acids: CASSQDPFQGNEKLFF. CDR3 nucleotide sequence: TGCGCCAGCAGCCAAGACCCGTTCCAGGGTAATGAAAAACTGTTTTTT.

The chain couples TRBV18 to TRBJ2-7; 7 nucleotides line up with TRBD1. The CDR3 totals 15 residues. Germline CDR1 and CDR2: KGHSH and LQKENI. Trimming removed 4 bases from V and 0 bases from J; junction bases left unmatched: 6. CDR3 coding DNA: TGTGCCAGCTCACTAGGGACAGCCAGCTCCTACGAGCAGTACTTC. This translates into CASSLGTASSYEQYF. The whole variable domain, filled in from reference TRBV18 and TRBJ2-7, reads NAGVMQNPRHLVRRRGQEARLRCSPMKGHSHVYWYRQLPEEGLKFMVYLQKENIIDESGMPKERFSAEFPKEGPSILRIQQVVRGDSAAYFCASSLGTASSYEQYFGPGTRLTVT.

This clone occurred once. J is TRBJ1-2 and V is TRBV10-3, with D uncertain. This CDR3 region has 14 residues. Germline loops: CDR1 ENHRY, CDR2 SYGVKD. V was clipped by 2 bases and J by 6 bases, with 13 bases between them. Here the CDR3 DNA reads TGTGCCATCAGTGAGACTGCAGGCTTCCATGGCTACACCTTC. It codes for CAISETAGFHGYTF.

V is TRBV5-8 and J is TRBJ1-5; D not certain. Germline-derived CDR1 and CDR2 are SGHTS and YDEGEE. The CDR3 runs 15 residues. V lost 0 bases and J 0 bases, leaving 7 bases between the germline ends. The CDR3: CASSLGGGSNQPQHF. The CDR3 DNA follows: TGTGCCAGCAGCTTGGGAGGAGGTAGCAATCAGCCCCAGCATTTT.

V usage is TRBV28 and J usage is TRBJ2-7; 9 bases agree with TRBD2. Germline lookup yields CDR1 MDHEN and CDR2 SYDVKM. Trimming cost V 2 bases and J 1 base; bases outside gene matches: 6. This CDR3 spans 16 amino acids. The DNA for the CDR3 is TGTGCCAGCAGTTTAGGGTCCCTAGCGGGGTCCTACGAGCAGTACTTC. As protein: CASSLGSLAGSYEQYF. The full variable domain, with the rest looked up from reference TRBV28 and TRBJ2-7, is DVKVTQSSRYLVKRTGEKVFLECVQDMDHENMFWYRQDPGLGLRLIYFSYDVKMKEKGDIPEGYSVSREKKERFSLILESASTNQTSMYLCASSLGSLAGSYEQYFGPGTRLTVT.

This rearrangement joins TRBV18 to TRBJ1-3; TRBD1 matches 8 bases. V lost 2 bases and J lost 4; bases outside the gene matches: 4. The V gene's germline CDR1 is KGHSH and CDR2 LQKENI. The CDR3 is 15 residues long. CDR3 nucleotide sequence: TGTGCCAGCTCACCAGGACAGGGTTCAGGAAACACCATATATTTT. The encoded protein is CASSPGQGSGNTIYF.

The chain combines TRBV18 with TRBJ1-2; 7 bases agree with TRBD1. Germline V gene lookup returns CDR1 KGHSH and CDR2 LQKENI. V was clipped by 2 bases and J by 8 bases; unmatched bases: 2. The CDR3 runs 12 residues. This chain's CDR3 is CASSPGQEGYTF. The CDR3 DNA sequence: TGTGCCAGCTCACCAGGACAGGAGGGCTACACCTTC.

This clone was seen a single time. In DNA form, the CDR3 reads TGTGCCATCAGTGCAGGGGAAAGCACAGATACGCAGTATTTT. Amino acids: CAISAGESTDTQYF. The chain is built from TRBV10-3 and TRBJ2-3, with D tentatively TRBD1 (6 bases). The germline V gene encodes CDR1 ENHRY and CDR2 SYGVKD. The ends were cut back, 4 bases at V and 0 bases at J, with 8 bases in the middle. The CDR3 spans 14 residues.

This clone was seen once. The chain combines TRBV9 with TRBJ2-3; 7 nucleotides match TRBD1. Germline CDR1 is SGDLS and CDR2 is YYNGEE. This CDR3 has 16 amino acids. With V trimmed by 0 bases and J by 5 bases, 9 bases remained unmatched. The CDR3 coding sequence is TGTGCCAGCAGCGTAGACGCAGGGGGTGTTCTAGATACGCAGTATTTT. Translated: CASSVDAGGVLDTQYF.

V usage is TRBV14 and J usage is TRBJ2-1, with TRBD1 identical over 9 bases. This CDR3 region has 18 residues. V gave up 2 bases and J gave up 0 bases; unmatched junction bases: 8. CDR1 SGHDN and CDR2 FVKESK come from the germline V gene. DNA for the CDR3: TGTGCCAGCAGCCAAACAGGGGGCGTCAGGAGCTCCTACAATGAGCAGTTCTTC. Residues: CASSQTGGVRSSYNEQFF.

This clone appeared a few times. This chain connects TRBV27 to TRBJ1-1, with TRBD1 as a possible D gene (5 bases). This CDR3 has 14 amino acids. V was trimmed by 2 bases and J by 4 bases, leaving 11 bases between them. CDR1 is MNHEY, CDR2 SMNVEV, per germline (reference sequence). Here the CDR3 DNA reads TGTGCCAGCAGTTTAACTAAGGGGCGCACTGAAGCTTTCTTT. This encodes CASSLTKGRTEAFF.

This clone appeared a few times. The V gene is TRBV6-5, the J gene TRBJ2-7; D is perhaps TRBD1 (6 bases). Germline CDR1 MNHEY, CDR2 SVGAGI. Trimming took off 6 bases at V and 0 bases at J, with 15 bases between the two ends. This CDR3 is built from 15 residues. The CDR3 here is CASSSTGSTSYEQYF. CDR3 in DNA: TGTGCCAGCAGCTCCACAGGGAGTACCTCCTACGAGCAGTACTTC.

The table lists this clone with a few counts. The chain has TRBV28 and TRBJ2-7; 7 nucleotides match TRBD1. This CDR3 comprises 14 residues. CDR1 is MDHEN and CDR2 is SYDVKM in the germline V gene. V lost 5 bases to trimming and J lost 3 bases; unmatched junction nucleotides: 7. In DNA, the CDR3 is TGTGCCAGCAGTCTGATCAGGGGGAGCTACGAGCAGTACTTC. It translates to CASSLIRGSYEQYF.

The chain recombines TRBV5-1 with TRBJ2-3, with TRBD1 matching 7 bases. Germline values: CDR1 SGHRS, CDR2 YFSETQ. The V segment lost 2 bases and the J segment 3 bases; nucleotides outside the gene matches: 9. This CDR3 is built from 16 residues. As DNA, the CDR3 is TGCGCCAGCAGCTTCCCCTCCGGACAGGTGACAGATACGCAGTATTTT. Its translation: CASSFPSGQVTDTQYF.